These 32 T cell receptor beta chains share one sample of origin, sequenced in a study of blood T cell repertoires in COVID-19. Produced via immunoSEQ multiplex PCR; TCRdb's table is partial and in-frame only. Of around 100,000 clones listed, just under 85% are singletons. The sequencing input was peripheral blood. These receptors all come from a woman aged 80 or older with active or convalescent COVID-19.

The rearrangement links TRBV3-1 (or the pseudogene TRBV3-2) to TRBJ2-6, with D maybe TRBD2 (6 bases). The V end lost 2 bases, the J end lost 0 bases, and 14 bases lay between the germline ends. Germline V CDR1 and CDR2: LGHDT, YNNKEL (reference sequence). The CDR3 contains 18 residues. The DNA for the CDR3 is TGTGCCAGCAGCCAAACTCAGGGAGGAAGCTCTGGGGCCAACGTCCTGACTTTC. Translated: CASSQTQGGSSGANVLTF.

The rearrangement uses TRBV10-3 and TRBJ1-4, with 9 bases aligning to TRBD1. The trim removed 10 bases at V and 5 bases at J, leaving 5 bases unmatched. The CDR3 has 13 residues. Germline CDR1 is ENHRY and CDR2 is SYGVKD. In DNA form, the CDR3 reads TGTGCCACTGCCGGGACAGGGAATGAAAAACTGTTTTTT. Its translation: CATAGTGNEKLFF.

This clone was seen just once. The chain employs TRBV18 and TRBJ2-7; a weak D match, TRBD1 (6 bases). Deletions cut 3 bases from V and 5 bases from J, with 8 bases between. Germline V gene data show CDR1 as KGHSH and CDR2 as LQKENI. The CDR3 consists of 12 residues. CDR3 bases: TGTGCCAGCTCACCCACAGGGAACGAGCAGTACTTC. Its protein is CASSPTGNEQYF.

This CDR3 reads CASSRGQAPLNTEAFF. Written as DNA, the CDR3 is TGCGCCAGCAGCCGGGGACAGGCACCCTTGAACACTGAAGCTTTCTTT. V gene TRBV5-1 combines with J gene TRBJ1-1; 8 nucleotides agree with TRBD1. V gave up 4 bases and J gave up 0 bases; unmatched junction bases: 8. Germline loops: CDR1 SGHRS, CDR2 YFSETQ. The CDR3 has 16 amino acids.

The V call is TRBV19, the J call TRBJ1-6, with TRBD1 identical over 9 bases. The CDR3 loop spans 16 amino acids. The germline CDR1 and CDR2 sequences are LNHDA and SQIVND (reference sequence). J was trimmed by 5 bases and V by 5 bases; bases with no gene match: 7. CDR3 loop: CASSRSGTGNNSPLHF. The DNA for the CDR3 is TGTGCCAGTAGTCGATCCGGGACAGGGAATAATTCACCCCTCCACTTT.

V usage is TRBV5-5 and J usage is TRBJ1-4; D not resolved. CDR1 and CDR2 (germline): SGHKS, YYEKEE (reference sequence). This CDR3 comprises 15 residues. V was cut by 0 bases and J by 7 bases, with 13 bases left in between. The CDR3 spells CASSLGTAHGEKLFF. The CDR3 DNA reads TGTGCCAGCAGCTTGGGCACTGCCCACGGTGAAAAACTGTTTTTT.

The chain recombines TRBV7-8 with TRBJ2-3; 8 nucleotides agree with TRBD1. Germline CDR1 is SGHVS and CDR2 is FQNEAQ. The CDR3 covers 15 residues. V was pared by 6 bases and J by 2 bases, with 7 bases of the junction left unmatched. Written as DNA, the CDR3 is TGTGCCAGCAGTCAAGACAGGGGACACACAGATACGCAGTATTTT. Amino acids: CASSQDRGHTDTQYF.

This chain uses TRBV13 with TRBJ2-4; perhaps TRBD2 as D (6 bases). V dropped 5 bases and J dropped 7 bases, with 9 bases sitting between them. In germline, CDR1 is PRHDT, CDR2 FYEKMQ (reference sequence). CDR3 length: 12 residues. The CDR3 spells CASSDRGNIQYF. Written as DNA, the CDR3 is TGTGCCAGCAGCGATCGGGGGAACATTCAGTACTTC.

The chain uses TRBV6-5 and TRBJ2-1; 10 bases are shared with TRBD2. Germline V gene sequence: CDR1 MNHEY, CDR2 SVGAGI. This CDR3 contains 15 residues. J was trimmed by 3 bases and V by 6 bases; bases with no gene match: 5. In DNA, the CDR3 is TGTGCCAGCAGGACCAGCGGGAGGGGCTACAATGAGCAGTTCTTC. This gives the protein CASRTSGRGYNEQFF.

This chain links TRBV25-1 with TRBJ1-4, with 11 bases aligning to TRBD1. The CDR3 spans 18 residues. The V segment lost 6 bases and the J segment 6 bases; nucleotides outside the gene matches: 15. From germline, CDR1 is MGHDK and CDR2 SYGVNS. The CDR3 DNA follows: TGTGCCAGCAGCCGTAATCAGGGACAGGGGGGTCGGTATGAAAAACTGTTTTTT. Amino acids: CASSRNQGQGGRYEKLFF.

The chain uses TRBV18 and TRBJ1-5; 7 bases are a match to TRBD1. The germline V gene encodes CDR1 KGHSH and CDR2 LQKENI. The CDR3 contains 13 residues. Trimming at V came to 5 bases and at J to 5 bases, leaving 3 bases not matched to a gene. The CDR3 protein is CASSRDSYQPQHF. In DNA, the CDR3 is TGTGCCAGCTCAAGGGACAGCTATCAGCCCCAGCATTTT.

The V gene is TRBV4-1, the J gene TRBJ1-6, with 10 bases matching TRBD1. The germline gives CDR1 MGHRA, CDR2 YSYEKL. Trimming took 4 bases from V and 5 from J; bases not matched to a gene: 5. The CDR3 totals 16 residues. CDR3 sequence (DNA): TGCGCCAGCAGCCTAAGACAGGGGGCCGATAATTCACCCCTCCACTTT. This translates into CASSLRQGADNSPLHF.

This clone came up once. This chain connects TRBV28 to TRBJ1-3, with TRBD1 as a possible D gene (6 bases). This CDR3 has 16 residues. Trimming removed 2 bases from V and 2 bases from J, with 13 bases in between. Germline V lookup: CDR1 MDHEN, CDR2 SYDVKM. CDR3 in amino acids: CASSLPAGTTGNTIYF. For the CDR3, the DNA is TGTGCCAGCAGTTTACCCGCCGGGACAACTGGAAACACCATATATTTT. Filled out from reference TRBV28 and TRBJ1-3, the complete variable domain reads DVKVTQSSRYLVKRTGEKVFLECVQDMDHENMFWYRQDPGLGLRLIYFSYDVKMKEKGDIPEGYSVSREKKERFSLILESASTNQTSMYLCASSLPAGTTGNTIYFGEGSWLTVV.

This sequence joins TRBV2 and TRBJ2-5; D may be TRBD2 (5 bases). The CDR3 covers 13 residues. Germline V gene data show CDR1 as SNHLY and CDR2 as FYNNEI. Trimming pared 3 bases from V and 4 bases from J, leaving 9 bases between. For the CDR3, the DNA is TGTGCCAGCAGTGACGAGGGTAGAGAGACCCAGTACTTC. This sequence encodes CASSDEGRETQYF.

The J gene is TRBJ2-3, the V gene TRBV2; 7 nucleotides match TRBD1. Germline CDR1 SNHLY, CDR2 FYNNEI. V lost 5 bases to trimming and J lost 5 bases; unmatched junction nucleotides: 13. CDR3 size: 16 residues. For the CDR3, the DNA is TGTGCCAGCAGTAGACAGGGAAACACAAGAGGAGATACGCAGTATTTT. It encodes CASSRQGNTRGDTQYF.

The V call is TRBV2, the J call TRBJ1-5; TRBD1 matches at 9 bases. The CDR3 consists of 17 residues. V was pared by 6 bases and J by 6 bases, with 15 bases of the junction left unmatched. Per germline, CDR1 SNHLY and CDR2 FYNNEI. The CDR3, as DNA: TGTGCCAGCAGAAAAGCGGGACAGGGCATATCGGGTCAGCCCCAGCATTTT. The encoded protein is CASRKAGQGISGQPQHF.

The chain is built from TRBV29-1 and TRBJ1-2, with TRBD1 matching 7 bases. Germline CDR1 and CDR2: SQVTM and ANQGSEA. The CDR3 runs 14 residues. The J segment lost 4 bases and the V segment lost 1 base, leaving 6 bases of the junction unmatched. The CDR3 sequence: CSVEVGDSPYGYTF. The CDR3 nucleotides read TGCAGCGTTGAAGTCGGGGACAGTCCCTATGGCTACACCTTC.

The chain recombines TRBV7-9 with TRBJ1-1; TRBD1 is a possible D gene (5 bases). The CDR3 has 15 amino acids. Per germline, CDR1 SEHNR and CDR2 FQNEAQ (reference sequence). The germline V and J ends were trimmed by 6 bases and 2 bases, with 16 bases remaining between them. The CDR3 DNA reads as TGTGCCAGCAGTGCACTTACAGGAGACAACACTGAAGCTTTCTTT. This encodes CASSALTGDNTEAFF.

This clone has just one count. The chain's CDR3 is CASSQEEGSSSGANVLTF. DNA for the CDR3: TGCGCCAGCAGCCAAGAAGAGGGATCCAGCTCTGGGGCCAACGTCCTGACTTTC. The chain carries TRBV4-3 and TRBJ2-6, with D possibly being TRBD2 (5 bases). Looked up from germline, CDR1 is LGHNA and CDR2 is YSLEER. The CDR3 consists of 18 residues. Deletions cut 0 bases from V and 0 bases from J, with 12 bases between.

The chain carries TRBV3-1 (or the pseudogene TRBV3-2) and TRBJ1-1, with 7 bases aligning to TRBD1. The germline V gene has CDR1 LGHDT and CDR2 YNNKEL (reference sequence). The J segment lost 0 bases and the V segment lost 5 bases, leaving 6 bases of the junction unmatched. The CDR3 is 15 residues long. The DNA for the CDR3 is TGTGCCAGCAGCTTAGTAGGGGGCCTGAACACTGAAGCTTTCTTT. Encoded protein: CASSLVGGLNTEAFF.

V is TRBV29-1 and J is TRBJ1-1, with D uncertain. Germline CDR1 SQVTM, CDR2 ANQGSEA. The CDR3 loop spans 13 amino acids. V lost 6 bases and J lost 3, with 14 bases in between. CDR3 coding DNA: TGCAGCGTCCGAATCCGGGAGGACACTGAAGCTTTCTTT. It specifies CSVRIREDTEAFF.

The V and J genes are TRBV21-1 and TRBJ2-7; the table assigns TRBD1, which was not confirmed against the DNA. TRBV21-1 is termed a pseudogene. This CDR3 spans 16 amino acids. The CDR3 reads CASSKTGDRGVYEQYF. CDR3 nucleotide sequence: TGTGCCAGCAGCAAAACCGGGGACAGGGGTGTTTACGAGCAGTACTTC.

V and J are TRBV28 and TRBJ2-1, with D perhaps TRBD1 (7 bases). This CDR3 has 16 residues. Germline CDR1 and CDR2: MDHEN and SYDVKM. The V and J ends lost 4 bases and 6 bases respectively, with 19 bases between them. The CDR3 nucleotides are TGTGCCAGCAGTTCTGGAGGGGGCGCGTGGGCCAATGAGCAGTTCTTC. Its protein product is CASSSGGGAWANEQFF.

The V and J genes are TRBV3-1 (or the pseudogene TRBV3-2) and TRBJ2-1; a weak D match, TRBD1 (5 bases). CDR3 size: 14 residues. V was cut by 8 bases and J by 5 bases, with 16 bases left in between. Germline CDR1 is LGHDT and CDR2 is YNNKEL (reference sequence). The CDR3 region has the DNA TGTGCCAGCTCACCGAATGGGGCGGACAATGAGCAGTTCTTC. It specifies CASSPNGADNEQFF.

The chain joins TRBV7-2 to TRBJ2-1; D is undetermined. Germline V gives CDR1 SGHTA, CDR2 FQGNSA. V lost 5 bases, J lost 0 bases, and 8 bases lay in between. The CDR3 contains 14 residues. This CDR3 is CASSPPGSYNEQFF. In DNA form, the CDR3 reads TGTGCCAGCAGCCCCCCGGGCTCCTACAATGAGCAGTTCTTC.

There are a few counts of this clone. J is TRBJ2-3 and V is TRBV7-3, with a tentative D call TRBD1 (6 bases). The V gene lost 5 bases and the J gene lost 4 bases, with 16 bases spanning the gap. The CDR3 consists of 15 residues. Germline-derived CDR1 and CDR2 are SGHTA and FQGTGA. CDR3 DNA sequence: TGTGCCAGCAGCGGGATGCAGGGGAATGCAGATACGCAGTATTTT. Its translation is CASSGMQGNADTQYF.

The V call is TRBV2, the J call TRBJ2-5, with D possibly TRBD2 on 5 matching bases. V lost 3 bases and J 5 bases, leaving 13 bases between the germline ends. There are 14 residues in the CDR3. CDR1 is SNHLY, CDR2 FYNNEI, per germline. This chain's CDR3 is CASSETGLSETQYF. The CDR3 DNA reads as TGTGCCAGCAGTGAGACTGGACTGAGCGAGACCCAGTACTTC.

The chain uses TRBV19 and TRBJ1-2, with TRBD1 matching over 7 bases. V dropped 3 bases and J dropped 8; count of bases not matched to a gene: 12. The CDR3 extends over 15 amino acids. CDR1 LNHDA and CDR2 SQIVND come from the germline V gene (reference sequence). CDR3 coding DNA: TGTGCCAGTAGTATCTCAACGGGACAGATCGGCGGCTACACCTTC. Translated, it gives CASSISTGQIGGYTF.

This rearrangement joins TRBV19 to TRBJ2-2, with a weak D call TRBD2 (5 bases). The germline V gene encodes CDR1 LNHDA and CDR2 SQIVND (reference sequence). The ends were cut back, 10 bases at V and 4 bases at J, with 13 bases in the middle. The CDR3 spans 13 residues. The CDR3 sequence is CATVGGATGELFF. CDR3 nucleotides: TGTGCCACGGTTGGAGGAGCCACCGGGGAGCTGTTTTTT.

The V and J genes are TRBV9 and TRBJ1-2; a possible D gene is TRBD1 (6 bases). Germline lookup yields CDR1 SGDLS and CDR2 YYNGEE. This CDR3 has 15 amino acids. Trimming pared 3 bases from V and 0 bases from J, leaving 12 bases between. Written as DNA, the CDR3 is TGTGCCAGCAGCGACGGGGGGGCTCCTAACTATGGCTACACCTTC. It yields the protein CASSDGGAPNYGYTF.

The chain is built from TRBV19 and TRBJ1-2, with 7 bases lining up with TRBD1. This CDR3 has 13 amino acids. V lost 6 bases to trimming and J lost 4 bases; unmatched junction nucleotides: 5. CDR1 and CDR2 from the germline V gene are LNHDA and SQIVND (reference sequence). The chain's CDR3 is CASREGAGYGYTF. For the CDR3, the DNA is TGTGCCAGTAGAGAGGGGGCAGGCTATGGCTACACCTTC.

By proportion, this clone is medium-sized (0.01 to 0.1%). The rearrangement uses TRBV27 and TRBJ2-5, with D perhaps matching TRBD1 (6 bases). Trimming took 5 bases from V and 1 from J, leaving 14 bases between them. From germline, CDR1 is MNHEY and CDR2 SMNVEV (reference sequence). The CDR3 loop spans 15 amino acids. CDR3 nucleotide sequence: TGTGCCAGCAGTACCGACCGGGACATCCAAGAGACCCAGTACTTC. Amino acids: CASSTDRDIQETQYF.